This T cell receptor beta chain was sequenced during a study of blood T cell repertoires in COVID-19. At the level of the study: Researchers got acute and convalescent COVID-19 samples from the United States, Italy and Spain. The analysed material was cDNA or gDNA that came from T cells, B-cell-depleted T cells, or PBMCs.

Germline loops: CDR1 SQVTM, CDR2 ANQGSEA. This CDR3 spans 14 amino acids. Original methodology: Reference gene primer amplification yielded estimated nucleated cell counts. Here immunoSEQ multiplex PCR was the method, and the copy in TCRdb shows in-frame clones only, minus some. The DNA was the basis for D and trimming; V, J and clone size are from that table. The table has 75,000 to 90,000 clones, approximately 89% seen once; the top ten hold 11%. The chain has TRBV29-1 and TRBJ2-2; 7 nucleotides align to TRBD2. This sequence originates from an older man with acute or convalescent COVID-19. The sample consisted of peripheral blood. CDR3 in amino acids: CRGGGGDGGGELFF. In DNA form, the CDR3 reads TGCCGCGGCGGGGGAGGGGACGGAGGCGGGGAGCTGTTTTTT.